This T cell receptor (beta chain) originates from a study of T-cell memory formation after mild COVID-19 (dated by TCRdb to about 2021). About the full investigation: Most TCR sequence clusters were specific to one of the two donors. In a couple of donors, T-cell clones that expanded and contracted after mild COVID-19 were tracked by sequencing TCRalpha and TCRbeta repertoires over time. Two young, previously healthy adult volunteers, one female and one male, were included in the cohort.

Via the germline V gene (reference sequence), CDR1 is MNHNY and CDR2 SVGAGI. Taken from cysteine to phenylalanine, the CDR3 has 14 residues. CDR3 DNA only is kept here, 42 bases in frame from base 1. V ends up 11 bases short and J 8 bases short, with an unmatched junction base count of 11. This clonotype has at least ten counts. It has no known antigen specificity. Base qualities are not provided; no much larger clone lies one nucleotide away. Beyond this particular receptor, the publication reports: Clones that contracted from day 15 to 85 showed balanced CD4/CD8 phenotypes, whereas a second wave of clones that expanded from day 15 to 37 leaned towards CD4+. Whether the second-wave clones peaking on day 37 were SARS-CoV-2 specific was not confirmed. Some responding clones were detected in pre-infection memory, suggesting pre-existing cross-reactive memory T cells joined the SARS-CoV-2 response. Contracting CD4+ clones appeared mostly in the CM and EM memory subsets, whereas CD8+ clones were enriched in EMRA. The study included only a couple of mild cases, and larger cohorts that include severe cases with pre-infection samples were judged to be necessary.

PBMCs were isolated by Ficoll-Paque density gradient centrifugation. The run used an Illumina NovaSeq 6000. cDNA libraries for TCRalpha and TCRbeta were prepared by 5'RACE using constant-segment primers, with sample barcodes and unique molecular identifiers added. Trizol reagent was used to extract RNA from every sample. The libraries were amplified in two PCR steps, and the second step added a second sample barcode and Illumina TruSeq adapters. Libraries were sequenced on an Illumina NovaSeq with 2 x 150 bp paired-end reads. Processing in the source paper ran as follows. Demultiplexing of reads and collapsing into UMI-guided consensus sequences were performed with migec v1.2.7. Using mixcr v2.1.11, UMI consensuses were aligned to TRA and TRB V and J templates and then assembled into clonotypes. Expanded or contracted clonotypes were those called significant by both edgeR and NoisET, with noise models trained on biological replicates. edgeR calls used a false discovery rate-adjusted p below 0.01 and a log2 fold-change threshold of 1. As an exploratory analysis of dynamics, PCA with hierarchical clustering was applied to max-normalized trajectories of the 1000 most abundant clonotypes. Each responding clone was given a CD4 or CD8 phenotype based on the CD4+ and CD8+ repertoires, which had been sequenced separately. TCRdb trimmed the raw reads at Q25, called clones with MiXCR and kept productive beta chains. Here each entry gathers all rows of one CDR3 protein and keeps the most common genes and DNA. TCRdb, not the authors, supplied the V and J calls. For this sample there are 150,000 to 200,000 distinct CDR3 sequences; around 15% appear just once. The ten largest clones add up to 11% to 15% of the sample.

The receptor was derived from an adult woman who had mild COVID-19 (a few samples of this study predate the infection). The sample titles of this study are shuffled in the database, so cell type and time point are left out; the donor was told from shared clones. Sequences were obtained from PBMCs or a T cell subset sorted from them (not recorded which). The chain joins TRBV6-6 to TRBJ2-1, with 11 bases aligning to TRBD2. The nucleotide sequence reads TGTGCCTCCCAGGATAGCGGGAGGGCCTATGAGCAGTTCTTC. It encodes CASQDSGRAYEQFF.